The 20 T cell receptor beta chains listed next were all sequenced from one sample in a study of beta chain features in type 1 diabetes. Reverse transcription of all isolated RNA meant that expressed TCRB transcripts were sequenced. Clones were sequenced by immunoSEQ multiplex PCR, and TCRdb holds only the in-frame ones, with some missing. Of about 360,000 clones in the sample, around 12% were seen once. The specimen was naive CD4+ T cells from blood. The receptors were sampled from a man younger than 35 in good health.

The chain links TRBV7-2 to TRBJ2-2, with D tentatively TRBD1 (6 bases). The germline gives CDR1 SGHTA, CDR2 FQGNSA. CDR3 length equals 15 residues. V was shortened by 1 base and J by 5 bases, with 11 bases between the two germline ends. As DNA, the CDR3 is TGTGCCAGCAGCTTAGTACAGGGATGGACCGGGGAGCTGTTTTTT. Amino acid sequence: CASSLVQGWTGELFF. The full variable domain, with the rest looked up from reference TRBV7-2 and TRBJ2-2, is GAGVSQSPSNKVTEKGKDVELRCDPISGHTALYWYRQSLGQGLEFLIYFQGNSAPDKSGLPSDRFSAERTGGSVSTLTIQRTQQEDSAVYLCASSLVQGWTGELFFGEGSRLTVL.

The rearrangement links TRBV6-6 to TRBJ2-7; 9 bases agree with TRBD2. The CDR3 totals 14 residues. Germline V CDR1 and CDR2: MNHNY, SVGAGI (reference sequence). The V gene end was trimmed by 3 bases and the J gene end by 5 bases; junction bases not matched to a gene: 5. DNA of the CDR3: TGTGCCAGCAGTTATAGCGGGAGTGTCAACGAGCAGTACTTC. It yields the protein CASSYSGSVNEQYF.

A few counts support this clone. The chain carries TRBV5-1 and TRBJ2-7; D remains ambiguous. Trimming stripped 0 bases from V and 0 bases from J, with 10 bases between. From germline, CDR1 is SGHRS and CDR2 YFSETQ. The CDR3 has 15 amino acids. The CDR3 reads CASSLDRLFSYEQYF. Here the CDR3 DNA reads TGCGCCAGCAGCTTGGATCGTCTTTTCTCCTACGAGCAGTACTTC.

This clone appeared a few times. The chain is built from TRBV5-6 and TRBJ2-3; D remains ambiguous. This CDR3 has 14 residues. Per germline, CDR1 SGHDT and CDR2 YYEEEE. Trimming pared 4 bases from V and 3 bases from J, leaving 12 bases between. CDR3 residues: CASSPRWQTDTQYF. As DNA, the CDR3 is TGTGCCAGCAGCCCCCGATGGCAGACAGATACGCAGTATTTT.

This clone was detected only a few times. The chain recombines TRBV28 with TRBJ1-4; 7 nucleotides align to TRBD1. Germline V gene sequence: CDR1 MDHEN, CDR2 SYDVKM. V was clipped by 5 bases and J by 6 bases; unmatched bases: 12. The CDR3 covers 16 residues. The CDR3 DNA is TGTGCCAGCAGTGCGCGTTCCCGGGACAGCTATGAAAAACTGTTTTTT. It encodes CASSARSRDSYEKLFF. Combining the CDR3 with reference TRBV28 and TRBJ1-4 gives the whole variable domain DVKVTQSSRYLVKRTGEKVFLECVQDMDHENMFWYRQDPGLGLRLIYFSYDVKMKEKGDIPEGYSVSREKKERFSLILESASTNQTSMYLCASSARSRDSYEKLFFGSGTQLSVL.

Ten or more counts support this clone. The chain couples TRBV20-1 to TRBJ2-1; D remains ambiguous. The CDR3 is 10 residues long. The germline V gene encodes CDR1 DFQATT and CDR2 SNEGSKA (reference sequence). Between the trimmed V and J ends, which lost 7 bases and 10 bases, there was a span of 11 bases. CDR3 in DNA: TGCAGTGAAGGCAGCGACGAGCAGTTCTTC. Its translation: CSEGSDEQFF.

This clone showed up just a few times. The V call is TRBV30, the J call TRBJ2-2, with TRBD2 matching 10 bases. This CDR3 has 15 amino acids. The V gene end was trimmed by 0 bases and the J gene end by 6 bases; junction bases not matched to a gene: 4. Germline V gene sequence: CDR1 GTSNPN, CDR2 SVGIG (reference sequence). The CDR3 protein is CAWSVGLAGAGELFF. Here the CDR3 DNA reads TGTGCCTGGAGTGTTGGGCTAGCGGGAGCCGGGGAGCTGTTTTTT.

This clone was detected a few times. This chain uses TRBV10-3 with TRBJ1-2, with D unresolved. Trimming pared 7 bases from V and 0 bases from J, leaving 18 bases between. The CDR3 spans 16 residues. Germline V gene lookup returns CDR1 ENHRY and CDR2 SYGVKD. CDR3 in DNA: TGTGCCATCAAAAATTCTCAGGAAGAAGCTAACTATGGCTACACCTTC. Translating gives CAIKNSQEEANYGYTF.

CDR3 in amino acids: CASGRTEETQYF. The CDR3 DNA sequence: TGTGCTAGTGGTCGGACAGAAGAGACCCAGTACTTC. The chain combines TRBV12-5 with TRBJ2-5; D might be TRBD1 (6 bases). CDR1 is LGHNT and CDR2 is FRNRAP in the germline V gene. The CDR3 totals 12 residues. V was pared by 5 bases and J by 3 bases, with 7 bases between.

With regard to this clone: Distinct nucleotide sequences in the sample also encode this CDR3. The chain joins TRBV19 to TRBJ2-5, with unresolved D. V lost 6 bases and J 2 bases, leaving 4 bases between the germline ends. Germline-derived CDR1 and CDR2 are LNHDA and SQIVND (reference sequence). This CDR3 contains 11 residues. The CDR3 bases are TGTGCCAGTAGCCAACAAGAGACCCAGTACTTC. Its translation is CASSQQETQYF.

There are a few counts of this clone. This chain uses TRBV28 with TRBJ1-1, with 8 nucleotides matching TRBD1. The V gene end was trimmed by 6 bases and the J gene end by 11 bases; junction bases not matched to a gene: 17. Germline assignment: CDR1 MDHEN and CDR2 SYDVKM. The CDR3 totals 15 residues. The CDR3, as DNA: TGTGCCAGCAGCCCAGGGGGTTGGACAGGGAATGTGGCTTTCTTT. As protein: CASSPGGWTGNVAFF.

The chain carries TRBV19 and TRBJ1-5, with no clear D. Germline V gives CDR1 LNHDA, CDR2 SQIVND (reference sequence). The V end was cut by 3 bases, the J end by 0 bases, with 15 bases between. The CDR3 length is 17 residues. The CDR3 DNA reads TGTGCCAGTAGTATCGGAGCAAGCGATGGTAGCAATCAGCCCCAGCATTTT. It codes for CASSIGASDGSNQPQHF.

This chain links TRBV25-1 with TRBJ1-2; no definite D call. Germline loops: CDR1 MGHDK, CDR2 SYGVNS. V lost 4 bases and J 4 bases, leaving 10 bases between the germline ends. This CDR3 comprises 13 residues. In DNA, the CDR3 is TGTGCCAGCAGTGGCGGGATTCTCTATGGCTACACCTTC. Protein: CASSGGILYGYTF.

The V call is TRBV4-1, the J call TRBJ2-7, with D possibly TRBD1 on 6 matching bases. This CDR3 comprises 18 residues. Trimming shortened V by 3 bases and J by 6 bases, and 27 bases separated the two germline ends. Germline lookup yields CDR1 MGHRA and CDR2 YSYEKL. CDR3 sequence reads: CASSQTSFGAGDGGEQYF. DNA for the CDR3: TGCGCCAGCAGCCAGACAAGCTTCGGGGCAGGGGATGGTGGCGAGCAGTACTTC.

This clone was found a few times. The rearrangement joins TRBV9 to TRBJ2-2; 7 bases agree with TRBD2. The CDR3 spans 14 residues. Germline-derived CDR1 and CDR2 are SGDLS and YYNGEE. The V and J ends lost 4 bases and 4 bases, in that order; junction bases with no gene match: 4. CDR3 sequence: CASSLAGRTGELFF. The CDR3 DNA reads as TGTGCCAGCAGCTTAGCGGGTCGCACCGGGGAGCTGTTTTTT.

The chain employs TRBV15 and TRBJ2-3; D might be TRBD2 (7 bases). This CDR3 comprises 15 residues. The germline gives CDR1 LNHNV, CDR2 YYDKDF (reference sequence). With 5 bases removed from V and 6 bases from J, the gap between germline ends came to 18 bases. CDR3 loop: CATSPRVGGADTQYF. Written as DNA, the CDR3 is TGTGCCACCAGCCCGCGGGTGGGGGGGGCGGATACGCAGTATTTT.

This clone appeared a few times. The chain uses TRBV11-2 and TRBJ2-1, with 11 bases aligning to TRBD2. Germline CDR1 is SGHAT and CDR2 is FQNNGV. V was clipped by 0 bases and J by 4 bases; unmatched bases: 5. This CDR3 region has 17 residues. CDR3 amino acids: CASSLEGLAAEYNEQFF. The CDR3 DNA sequence: TGTGCCAGCAGCTTAGAGGGACTAGCGGCAGAATACAATGAGCAGTTCTTC.

This clone was detected only a few times. V usage is TRBV25-1 and J usage is TRBJ2-5; TRBD1 matches 9 bases. Per the germline V gene, CDR1 is MGHDK and CDR2 is SYGVNS. V was pared by 6 bases and J by 4 bases, with 9 bases of the junction left unmatched. The CDR3 is 15 residues long. CDR3 residues: CASSPRTGVIETQYF. The DNA of the CDR3 is TGTGCCAGCAGCCCAAGGACAGGGGTGATAGAGACCCAGTACTTC. Full variable domain (outside the CDR3, taken from reference TRBV25-1 and TRBJ2-5): EADIYQTPRYLVIGTGKKITLECSQTMGHDKMYWYQQDPGMELHLIHYSYGVNSTEKGDLSSESTVSRIRTEHFPLTLESARPSHTSQYLCASSPRTGVIETQYFGPGTRLLVL.

The V gene is TRBV9, the J gene TRBJ2-3; D remains ambiguous. The CDR3 runs 14 residues. V lost 0 bases, J lost 5 bases, and 10 bases lay in between. The V gene's germline CDR1 is SGDLS and CDR2 YYNGEE. CDR3 DNA: TGTGCCAGCAGCGTAGGGAACTCGGGAGATACGCAGTATTTT. It specifies CASSVGNSGDTQYF.

This clone was counted only a few times. V and J are TRBV28 and TRBJ1-3; D not resolved. Trimming took 5 bases from V and 0 from J, leaving 11 bases between them. This CDR3 contains 15 residues. Germline loops: CDR1 MDHEN, CDR2 SYDVKM. The CDR3 nucleotides are TGTGCCAGCAGTCGAGAGAGTTTCTCTGGAAACACCATATATTTT. Translation gives CASSRESFSGNTIYF.